The 21 T cell receptor beta chains given below trace back to one sample, sequenced in a study of shared clonotypes between healthy human individuals. The method was immunoSEQ multiplex PCR; TCRdb's version includes in-frame clones alone and lacks a portion of them. This table has about 980,000 clones, 76% appearing once. The sample was memory CD4+ T cells sorted from blood. Subset: CD45RA-negative fraction. The source of these receptors is a man younger than 35 in good health.

Only one count was recorded for this clone. The genes are TRBV5-1 and TRBJ1-6; D is unclear. There are 18 residues in the CDR3. Germline V gene lookup returns CDR1 SGHRS and CDR2 YFSETQ. With 0 bases removed from V and 7 bases from J, the gap between germline ends came to 20 bases. CDR3 residues: CASSLAPGRSRGNSPLHF. The CDR3 region has the DNA TGCGCCAGCAGCTTGGCCCCGGGCAGGAGCAGAGGGAATTCACCCCTCCACTTT.

The gene calls are TRBV2 and TRBJ2-3, with a weak D call TRBD2 (6 bases). Germline CDR1 reads SNHLY; CDR2 reads FYNNEI. Trimming pared 5 bases from V and 2 bases from J, leaving 14 bases between. The CDR3 spans 15 residues. This CDR3 reads CASSRDSGVTDTQYF. The DNA for the CDR3 is TGTGCCAGCAGTCGGGACTCGGGGGTCACAGATACGCAGTATTTT. Drawing the rest from reference TRBV2 and TRBJ2-3, the complete variable domain is EPEVTQTPSHQVTQMGQEVILRCVPISNHLYFYWYRQILGQKVEFLVSFYNNEISEKSEIFDDQFSVERPDGSNFTLKIRSTKLEDSAMYFCASSRDSGVTDTQYFGPGTRLTVL.

Concerning this clone itself: Distinct nucleotide sequences in the sample also encode this CDR3. J is TRBJ2-7 and V is TRBV28, with a possible D match to TRBD1 (5 bases). From germline, CDR1 is MDHEN and CDR2 SYDVKM. This CDR3 has 13 amino acids. V was clipped by 3 bases and J by 2 bases, with 8 bases between them. The CDR3 nucleotides read TGTGCCAGCAGTTTTTCAGGGACCTACGAGCAGTACTTC. It is translated as CASSFSGTYEQYF.

This chain connects TRBV4-2 to TRBJ1-4; no clear D gene. There are 15 residues in the CDR3. Trimming took 1 base from V and 8 from J, leaving 14 bases between them. The germline V gene encodes CDR1 LGHNA and CDR2 YNFKEQ. This chain's CDR3 is CASSQAKIAGEKLFF. In nucleotides, the CDR3 is TGTGCCAGCAGCCAAGCGAAAATAGCGGGAGAAAAACTGTTTTTT.

The chain combines TRBV6-1 with TRBJ2-3, with TRBD2 identical over 10 bases. The CDR3 is 16 amino acids. J lost 3 bases, V lost 3 bases, and 6 bases had no gene match. Germline lookup yields CDR1 MNHNS and CDR2 SASEGT. The DNA of the CDR3 is TGTGCCAGCAGTGAGTGGGGAGCGGGAGGGACAGATACGCAGTATTTT. It translates to CASSEWGAGGTDTQYF.

A remark on this clone: The junction and the germline gene differ at one end; a read error may be behind it. The V gene is TRBV2, the J gene TRBJ2-7; D is ambiguous. Germline V gene lookup returns CDR1 SNHLY and CDR2 FYNNEI. The CDR3 is made up of 14 amino acids. The CDR3 spells CASSEGPGISTSSF. Here the CDR3 DNA reads TGTGCCAGCAGTGAAGGGCCTGGGATTTCCACTTCGTCCTTC.

This clone has a handful of counts. The V gene is TRBV6-1, the J gene TRBJ1-5; possible D gene TRBD1, 6 bases. Germline assignment: CDR1 MNHNS and CDR2 SASEGT. V lost 3 bases, J lost 3 bases, and 12 bases lay in between. The CDR3 runs 15 residues. Here the CDR3 reads CASSETGHSNQPQHF. The CDR3 DNA is TGTGCCAGCAGTGAGACAGGCCATTCCAATCAGCCCCAGCATTTT.

The CDR3 spells CASSSYMGTTDTQYF. CDR3 in DNA: TGTGCCAGCAGCTCCTACATGGGGACCACAGATACGCAGTATTTT. The V gene is TRBV5-5, the J gene TRBJ2-3; D tentatively fits TRBD1 or TRBD2 (5 bases each). V was trimmed by 3 bases and J by 2 bases, leaving 13 bases between them. The CDR3 spans 15 residues. From germline, CDR1 is SGHKS and CDR2 YYEKEE (reference sequence). The complete variable domain, with remaining parts taken from reference TRBV5-5 and TRBJ2-3, reads DAGVTQSPTHLIKTRGQQVTLRCSPISGHKSVSWYQQVLGQGPQFIFQYYEKEERGRGNFPDRFSARQFPNYSSELNVNALLLGDSALYLCASSSYMGTTDTQYFGPGTRLTVL.

For this clone: Other DNA sequences in this sample translate to the same CDR3. V usage is TRBV5-4 and J usage is TRBJ1-2; 8 positions agree with TRBD1. This CDR3 spans 13 amino acids. The J segment lost 5 bases and the V segment lost 4 bases, leaving 4 bases of the junction unmatched. CDR1 is SGHNT, CDR2 YYREEE, per germline (reference sequence). Written as DNA, the CDR3 is TGTGCCAGCAGCCTGGGACAGGATTATGGCTACACCTTC. Translation gives CASSLGQDYGYTF.

The rearrangement uses TRBV11-2 and TRBJ2-3; D is undetermined. Germline-derived CDR1 and CDR2 are SGHAT and FQNNGV. Trimming pared 5 bases from V and 1 base from J, leaving 13 bases between. CDR3 length: 15 amino acids. The CDR3 nucleotides read TGTGCCAGCAGCCCGAAGGGTTTCGGCACAGATACGCAGTATTTT. The encoded protein is CASSPKGFGTDTQYF.

This sequence joins TRBV5-1 and TRBJ1-4; D is uncertain. V lost 0 bases and J lost 7, with 13 bases in between. The CDR3 extends over 15 amino acids. Germline CDR1 SGHRS, CDR2 YFSETQ. The CDR3 DNA follows: TGCGCCAGCAGCTTGGGACCACAGCCGACTGAAAAACTGTTTTTT. It yields the protein CASSLGPQPTEKLFF.

The chain employs TRBV6-6 and TRBJ1-1; D may be TRBD1 (5 bases). Trimming shortened V by 7 bases and J by 4 bases, and 19 bases separated the two germline ends. Germline CDR1 is MNHNY and CDR2 is SVGAGI (reference sequence). CDR3 length: 15 amino acids. CDR3 coding DNA: TGTGCCAGCAACGCCGGGACCCTCAGCGGCACTGAAGCTTTCTTT. Its protein product is CASNAGTLSGTEAFF.

The V call is TRBV7-2, the J call TRBJ2-2; D call uncertain. The germline V gene has CDR1 SGHTA and CDR2 FQGNSA. The CDR3 is made up of 14 amino acids. Trimming took 7 bases from V and 0 from J, leaving 9 bases between them. The CDR3 DNA reads TGTGCCAGCAACCCGGACGCGAACACCGGGGAGCTGTTTTTT. Encoded protein: CASNPDANTGELFF.

With respect to this clone: Relative to the germline gene, one junction end is altered; a read error may explain this. Other DNA sequences of this sample code for an identical CDR3. The chain is built from TRBV5-1 and TRBJ2-3, with 8 bases identical to TRBD1. The CDR3 is 15 residues long. The germline CDR1 and CDR2 sequences are SGHRS and YFSETQ. In DNA form, the CDR3 reads TGCGCCAGCAGTTTGGGACAGGAGAGCACAGATACGCAGTATTTT. The encoded protein is CASSLGQESTDTQYF.

The J gene is TRBJ1-6, the V gene TRBV4-3; 8 bases line up with TRBD1. Trimming at V came to 4 bases and at J to 0 bases, leaving 8 bases not matched to a gene. CDR1 and CDR2 from the germline V gene are LGHNA and YSLEER. The CDR3 has 18 residues. The CDR3 nucleotides are TGCGCCAGCAGCCCCGGACAGGGTTCGAGCTCCTATAATTCACCCCTCCACTTT. Residues: CASSPGQGSSSYNSPLHF.

This chain connects TRBV7-2 to TRBJ2-7, with D tentatively TRBD2 (6 bases). The V end lost 3 bases, the J end lost 0 bases, and 12 bases lay between the germline ends. The CDR3 is 15 amino acids. The germline gives CDR1 SGHTA, CDR2 FQGNSA. The CDR3 here is CASSLAGINSYEQYF. The CDR3 region has the DNA TGTGCCAGCAGCTTGGCGGGGATTAACTCCTACGAGCAGTACTTC. Combining the CDR3 with reference TRBV7-2 and TRBJ2-7 gives the whole variable domain GAGVSQSPSNKVTEKGKDVELRCDPISGHTALYWYRQSLGQGLEFLIYFQGNSAPDKSGLPSDRFSAERTGGSVSTLTIQRTQQEDSAVYLCASSLAGINSYEQYFGPGTRLTVT.

This clone has a single count. The chain uses TRBV6-6 and TRBJ1-2; no definite D call. V was clipped by 5 bases and J by 8 bases, with 6 bases between them. This CDR3 contains 10 residues. Germline V gene lookup returns CDR1 MNHNY and CDR2 SVGAGI (reference sequence). CDR3 region: CASSRTGYTF. CDR3 in DNA: TGTGCCAGCAGTAGGACCGGCTACACCTTC.

The chain uses TRBV4-1 and TRBJ2-5; no clear D gene. Germline-derived CDR1 and CDR2 are MGHRA and YSYEKL. The V end lost 0 bases, the J end lost 5 bases, and 10 bases lay between the germline ends. CDR3 size: 14 residues. The CDR3 here is CASSQELAVETQYF. CDR3 sequence (DNA): TGCGCCAGCAGCCAAGAATTGGCAGTGGAGACCCAGTACTTC.

This chain uses TRBV9 with TRBJ1-4; the D gene is possibly TRBD1 (6 bases). Trimming shortened V by 3 bases and J by 0 bases, and 6 bases separated the two germline ends. Germline V gives CDR1 SGDLS, CDR2 YYNGEE. The CDR3 has 14 residues. Here the CDR3 reads CASSEGATNEKLFF. CDR3 in DNA: TGTGCCAGCAGCGAGGGGGCAACTAATGAAAAACTGTTTTTT.

This chain uses TRBV30 with TRBJ2-7, with TRBD1 matching 7 bases. Germline CDR1 reads GTSNPN; CDR2 reads SVGIG (reference sequence). The CDR3 totals 14 residues. V was clipped by 2 bases and J by 5 bases; unmatched bases: 9. The CDR3 spells CAWSTTGLFDEQYF. For the CDR3, the DNA is TGTGCCTGGAGTACGACAGGGCTTTTTGACGAGCAGTACTTC.

The chain combines TRBV19 with TRBJ2-6; D is perhaps TRBD2 (5 bases). This CDR3 is 14 amino acids long. Trimming cost V 3 bases and J 2 bases, with 5 bases left between them. In germline, CDR1 is LNHDA, CDR2 SQIVND (reference sequence). The CDR3 sequence: CASSMRAGANVLTF. CDR3 sequence (DNA): TGTGCCAGTAGTATGAGGGCTGGGGCCAACGTCCTGACTTTC. Supplemented by reference TRBV19 and TRBJ2-6, the full variable domain reads DGGITQSPKYLFRKEGQNVTLSCEQNLNHDAMYWYRQDPGQGLRLIYYSQIVNDFQKGDIAEGYSVSREKKESFPLTVTSAQKNPTAFYLCASSMRAGANVLTFGAGSRLTVL.